The 29 T cell receptor beta chains below come from one sample, sequenced in a study of CD8 T cells in ankylosing spondylitis (dated 2017 in TCRdb). Library prep was done by 5' RACE. Sequenced using an Illumina HiSeq 2500. TCRdb reworked the public reads: Q25 trimming with fastp, MiXCR clone assembly, productive beta chains retained. Every CDR3 protein is listed once, alongside the most common genes and DNA of its rows. The sample table lists 250,000 to 300,000 distinct CDR3 sequences, 15% to 20% of them with a count of one. In total, the top ten clones hold over 25% of the sample. Sequenced sample: blood, either unsorted or a sorted T cell fraction (not recorded which). Every receptor here comes from a male donor with ankylosing spondylitis or in good health (not recorded which).

This clonotype was detected only a few times. The J gene is TRBJ2-3, the V gene TRBV10-3, with TRBD1 as a possible D gene (6 bases). This CDR3 is 13 amino acids long. Trimming shortened V by 2 bases and J by 4 bases, and 7 bases separated the two germline ends. In germline, CDR1 is ENHRY, CDR2 SYGVKD. In nucleotides, the CDR3 is TGTGCCATCAGTGAGGGGACATCAGATACGCAGTATTTT. Translation: CAISEGTSDTQYF.

This clonotype came up many times. This sequence joins TRBV29-1 and TRBJ2-4; a possible D gene is TRBD2 (5 bases). Looked up from germline, CDR1 is SQVTM and CDR2 is ANQGSEA. The V and J ends lost 3 bases and 8 bases respectively, with 14 bases between them. There are 13 residues in the CDR3. For the CDR3, the DNA is TGCAGCGTTGACTCCGGGGTATCGGACATTCAGTACTTC. It codes for CSVDSGVSDIQYF.

This clonotype was counted only a few times. The chain joins TRBV4-1 to TRBJ2-5, with 12 nucleotides matching TRBD2. The germline gives CDR1 MGHRA, CDR2 YSYEKL. V lost 2 bases, J lost 4 bases, and 5 bases stayed unmatched. This CDR3 is built from 16 residues. The CDR3 sequence is CASSQRLAGELETQYF. The DNA for the CDR3 is TGCGCCAGCAGCCAACGACTAGCGGGAGAACTAGAGACCCAGTACTTC.

The genes are TRBV3-1 and TRBJ2-3; TRBD2 agrees at 8 bases. V lost 4 bases and J lost 4; bases outside the gene matches: 13. This CDR3 has 17 residues. Germline-derived CDR1 and CDR2 are LGHDT and YNNKEL (reference sequence). CDR3 sequence: CASSPRFGSGTPDTQYF. CDR3 coding DNA: TGTGCCAGCAGCCCCCGTTTTGGTAGCGGGACTCCAGATACGCAGTATTTT.

This clonotype was seen a few times. For the CDR3, the DNA is TGTGCCAGCAGTCCCCATCCTAGCGGACAAGAGACCCAGTACTTC. Its protein is CASSPHPSGQETQYF. The V and J genes are TRBV27 and TRBJ2-5, with 7 bases that match TRBD2. The CDR3 has 15 amino acids. The V gene end was trimmed by 5 bases and the J gene end by 2 bases; junction bases not matched to a gene: 8. Germline lookup yields CDR1 MNHEY and CDR2 SMNVEV (reference sequence).

There are a few counts of this clonotype. The chain joins TRBV29-1 to TRBJ2-1, with D possibly being TRBD1 (6 bases). The V and J ends lost 1 base and 4 bases respectively, with 20 bases between them. CDR1 is SQVTM and CDR2 is ANQGSEA in the germline V gene. CDR3 length: 17 residues. The CDR3 reads CSVEVLSGTPLYNEQFF. DNA of the CDR3: TGCAGCGTTGAAGTCTTGTCCGGGACACCACTGTACAATGAGCAGTTCTTC.

The chain recombines TRBV29-1 with TRBJ2-7, with 7 bases that match TRBD2. The CDR3 is 15 residues long. V lost 2 bases, J lost 2 bases, and 9 bases stayed unmatched. Germline lookup yields CDR1 SQVTM and CDR2 ANQGSEA. Here the CDR3 reads CSVENAASGAYEQYF. The CDR3, as DNA: TGCAGCGTTGAAAACGCGGCTAGCGGTGCCTACGAGCAGTACTTC.

The chain combines TRBV12-3 or TRBV12-4 with TRBJ2-1; TRBD2 aligns across 7 bases. This CDR3 has 15 residues. Losses at the gene ends were 4 bases for V and 7 bases for J; bases not matched to a gene: 10. The CDR3 is CASSSAPGGRNEQFF. The CDR3 nucleotides are TGTGCCAGCAGTTCGGCCCCGGGAGGTCGTAATGAGCAGTTCTTC.

This chain connects TRBV27 to TRBJ2-1, with 12 bases aligning to TRBD2. CDR1 and CDR2 from the germline V gene are MNHEY and SMNVEV (reference sequence). V lost 5 bases to trimming and J lost 4 bases; unmatched junction nucleotides: 9. CDR3 length: 17 amino acids. The CDR3, as DNA: TGTGCCAGCAGTCTAGCGGGAGGGGTACTTGGGTACAATGAGCAGTTCTTC. As protein: CASSLAGGVLGYNEQFF.

V is TRBV4-3 and J is TRBJ2-1, with 7 positions matching TRBD2. Germline V CDR1 and CDR2: LGHNA, YSLEER. Trimming took 1 base from V and 7 from J; bases not matched to a gene: 7. CDR3 length equals 15 residues. CDR3 residues: CASSQGWEGWNEQFF. CDR3 coding DNA: TGCGCCAGCAGCCAAGGGTGGGAGGGGTGGAATGAGCAGTTCTTC.

This clonotype was seen repeatedly, ten times or more. This chain uses TRBV5-6 with TRBJ2-7; either TRBD1 or TRBD2 may supply D (5 bases each). Trimming pared 0 bases from V and 2 bases from J, leaving 9 bases between. Germline CDR1 is SGHDT and CDR2 is YYEEEE. CDR3 length: 14 residues. DNA for the CDR3: TGTGCCAGCAGCTTGGCGGGGCAGCCCTACGAGCAGTACTTC. This translates into CASSLAGQPYEQYF. The complete variable domain, with remaining parts taken from reference TRBV5-6 and TRBJ2-7, reads DAGVTQSPTHLIKTRGQQVTLRCSPKSGHDTVSWYQQALGQGPQFIFQYYEEEERQRGNFPDRFSGHQFPNYSSELNVNALLLGDSALYLCASSLAGQPYEQYFGPGTRLTVT.

J is TRBJ2-1 and V is TRBV2; 12 bases map to TRBD2. With V trimmed by 1 base and J by 9 bases, 13 bases remained unmatched. The CDR3 loop spans 18 amino acids. The V gene's germline CDR1 is SNHLY and CDR2 FYNNEI. The CDR3 here is CASSEVWASGRAGSEQFF. The CDR3 nucleotides read TGTGCCAGCAGTGAAGTTTGGGCTAGCGGGAGGGCCGGTTCTGAGCAGTTCTTC.

This clonotype was counted at least ten times. The chain recombines TRBV12-5 with TRBJ2-7, with unresolved D. V was pared by 5 bases and J by 3 bases, with 5 bases between. Germline CDR1 reads LGHNT; CDR2 reads FRNRAP. The CDR3 has 11 amino acids. This chain's CDR3 is CASGTLYEQYF. In DNA, the CDR3 is TGTGCTAGTGGTACTCTCTACGAGCAGTACTTC. Full variable domain (outside the CDR3, taken from reference TRBV12-5 and TRBJ2-7): DARVTQTPRHKVTEMGQEVTMRCQPILGHNTVFWYRQTMMQGLELLAYFRNRAPLDDSGMPKDRFSAEMPDATLATLKIQPSEPRDSAVYFCASGTLYEQYFGPGTRLTVT.

This clonotype was recorded a few times. The chain carries TRBV11-2 and TRBJ2-5; possible D gene TRBD2, 6 bases. There are 15 residues in the CDR3. The V and J ends lost 3 bases and 1 base respectively, with 12 bases between them. Germline CDR1 is SGHAT and CDR2 is FQNNGV. CDR3 residues: CASSFTGTLQETQYF. Written as DNA, the CDR3 is TGTGCCAGCAGCTTTACCGGGACTCTCCAAGAGACCCAGTACTTC.

The V gene is TRBV6-2 or TRBV6-3, the J gene TRBJ2-7; D may be TRBD2 (5 bases). The CDR3 sequence is 15 residues long. With 4 bases removed from V and 0 bases from J, the gap between germline ends came to 13 bases. The germline V gene has CDR1 MNHEY and CDR2 SVGEGT. The CDR3 coding sequence is TGTGCCAGCAGTTCCCCGACGGGGAGCTCCTACGAGCAGTACTTC. The encoded protein is CASSSPTGSSYEQYF.

This clonotype was counted a few times. This CDR3 reads CASSQELRAGVGNEQFF. DNA for the CDR3: TGTGCCAGCAGCCAAGAGCTAAGGGCGGGAGTCGGCAATGAGCAGTTCTTC. The chain employs TRBV4-2 and TRBJ2-1, with 7 bases identical to TRBD2. Germline assignment: CDR1 LGHNA and CDR2 YNFKEQ. Trimming removed 0 bases from V and 6 bases from J; junction bases left unmatched: 11. The CDR3 has 17 residues.

The chain carries TRBV12-3 or TRBV12-4 and TRBJ2-2; 8 bases map to TRBD1. CDR3 length equals 15 residues. Trimming took 4 bases from V and 3 from J; bases not matched to a gene: 4. CDR3 loop: CASSSWTGYTGELFF. CDR3 in DNA: TGTGCCAGCAGTTCTTGGACAGGGTACACCGGGGAGCTGTTTTTT.

The rearrangement uses TRBV24-1 and TRBJ2-1, with D perhaps TRBD2 (6 bases). The V gene lost 2 bases and the J gene lost 0 bases, with 16 bases spanning the gap. Germline V gene sequence: CDR1 KGHDR, CDR2 SFDVKD. This CDR3 is 18 amino acids long. CDR3 loop: CATSDSTLTSVSYNEQFF. CDR3 in DNA: TGTGCCACCAGTGATTCCACCCTGACTAGTGTCTCCTACAATGAGCAGTTCTTC.

This rearrangement joins TRBV6-2 or TRBV6-3 to TRBJ2-5; TRBD2 agrees at 10 bases. The germline V gene encodes CDR1 MNHEY and CDR2 SVGEGT. The CDR3 is 16 amino acids. Trimming cost V 8 bases and J 4 bases; bases outside gene matches: 13. The CDR3 region has the DNA TGTGCCAGCGGAGAGCTAGCGGGAGATTGGCGAGAGACCCAGTACTTC. It yields the protein CASGELAGDWRETQYF.

This clonotype was detected ten times or more. The CDR3 DNA reads TGCGCCAGCAGGCAGGGGTGGACTGAAGCTTTCTTT. Translating it yields CASRQGWTEAFF. The chain recombines TRBV5-1 with TRBJ1-1; D might be TRBD1 (6 bases). Trimming shortened V by 5 bases and J by 5 bases, and 10 bases separated the two germline ends. The CDR3 is made up of 12 amino acids. Germline loops: CDR1 SGHRS, CDR2 YFSETQ.

The gene calls are TRBV3-1 and TRBJ2-1; 7 bases map to TRBD2. This CDR3 has 15 residues. V dropped 10 bases and J dropped 5; count of bases not matched to a gene: 14. Germline V gives CDR1 LGHDT, CDR2 YNNKEL (reference sequence). CDR3 in amino acids: CATSPTSQTNNEQFF. The CDR3 DNA reads as TGTGCCACCTCCCCGACTAGCCAGACGAACAATGAGCAGTTCTTC.

This clonotype was counted between two and nine times. The chain carries TRBV6-1 and TRBJ2-7, with 9 bases matching TRBD2. The CDR3 runs to 15 residues. Per the germline V gene, CDR1 is MNHNS and CDR2 is SASEGT. With 3 bases clipped from V and 1 base from J, the junction kept 4 bases outside the gene matches. CDR3 in amino acids: CASSETAGGSYEQYF. DNA of the CDR3: TGTGCCAGCAGTGAGACAGCGGGAGGTTCCTACGAGCAGTACTTC.

This clonotype was counted a few times. The genes are TRBV12-3 or TRBV12-4 and TRBJ2-7; 9 positions agree with TRBD1. J lost 2 bases, V lost 5 bases, and 7 bases had no gene match. The CDR3 covers 15 residues. The CDR3, as DNA: TGTGCCAGCAGTAGGACAGGGGACTTCCCCTACGAGCAGTACTTC. Its translation: CASSRTGDFPYEQYF.

This clonotype showed up just a few times. V is TRBV9 and J is TRBJ2-7; 14 nucleotides match TRBD2. The germline CDR1 and CDR2 sequences are SGDLS and YYNGEE. The CDR3 is 17 amino acids. Trimming removed 0 bases from V and 4 bases from J; junction bases left unmatched: 6. The CDR3 here is CASSVAGTSGGFYEQYF. The CDR3 nucleotides are TGTGCCAGCAGCGTAGCGGGGACTAGCGGGGGTTTTTACGAGCAGTACTTC.

Ten or more counts support this clonotype. The J gene is TRBJ2-7, the V gene TRBV29-1; TRBD1 matches at 9 bases. The CDR3 loop spans 13 amino acids. After removal of 6 bases from V and 2 bases from J, the junction contained 5 bases not matched to a gene. CDR1 is SQVTM, CDR2 ANQGSEA, per germline. The CDR3 nucleotides are TGCAGCGTAATGACAGGGGGGACCTACGAGCAGTACTTC. Translated: CSVMTGGTYEQYF.

This clonotype has a handful of counts. The V gene is TRBV29-1, the J gene TRBJ2-7; 10 bases fit TRBD1. V lost 4 bases and J lost 5; bases outside the gene matches: 5. The CDR3 contains 13 residues. CDR1 and CDR2 from the germline V gene are SQVTM and ANQGSEA. This CDR3 is CSVGTGTGDEQYF. The CDR3 nucleotides read TGCAGCGTTGGAACCGGGACAGGGGACGAGCAGTACTTC.

The rearrangement links TRBV28 to TRBJ1-1, with 7 bases lining up with TRBD1. Germline V gene data show CDR1 as MDHEN and CDR2 as SYDVKM. V dropped 2 bases and J dropped 4; count of bases not matched to a gene: 13. CDR3 size: 17 residues. The CDR3 DNA sequence: TGTGCCAGCAGTTTAGATCACAGGGGCCCTGGCGGCACTGAAGCTTTCTTT. Its protein product is CASSLDHRGPGGTEAFF.

This clonotype has just a few counts. The CDR3 spells CASTYRIPNSPLHF. The CDR3 DNA reads as TGTGCCAGCACTTACAGGATTCCTAATTCACCCCTCCACTTT. This chain links TRBV12-3 or TRBV12-4 with TRBJ1-6, with D possibly TRBD1 on 5 matching bases. The ends were cut back, 7 bases at V and 6 bases at J, with 13 bases in the middle. There are 14 residues in the CDR3.

This clonotype was seen at least ten times. This rearrangement joins TRBV4-1 to TRBJ2-1, with D possibly being TRBD2 (5 bases). The CDR3 runs 17 residues. V lost 0 bases and J lost 0, with 12 bases in between. Germline V gene sequence: CDR1 MGHRA, CDR2 YSYEKL. CDR3 nucleotides: TGCGCCAGCAGCCAAGATGTCAGCGGTAGCTCCTACAATGAGCAGTTCTTC. This sequence encodes CASSQDVSGSSYNEQFF.